The source of this TCR beta chain is a study of cytomegalovirus exposure and HLA in healthy donors. Study information: Among over 350 genotyped donors, around 80% fell in the Caucasian-associated ancestry cluster.

Use of 60 Vbeta and 13 Jbeta primers characterized the PCR. Assay used: immunoSEQ multiplex PCR; TCRdb lists only in-frame clones, some missing. The sample data list 140,000 to 150,000 clones. Germline values: CDR1 SNHLY, CDR2 FYNNEI. The CDR3 has 15 amino acids. V was clipped by 8 bases and J by 3 bases; unmatched bases: 7. The study, taken as a whole, reports: Compared with the approximately 670-donor mean, an Asian-associated ancestry cluster reportedly had fewer N-insertions, according to a later analysis.

About this clone itself: Antigen unknown.

The genes are TRBV2 and TRBJ1-4; 9 nucleotides agree with TRBD1. The sequencing input was PBMCs. This sequence originates from a male donor in good health and CMV-seronegative. The DNA for the CDR3 is TGTGCCAGCCGGGACAGGGAGGAGGCTAATGAAAAACTGTTTTTT. Translating it yields CASRDREEANEKLFF.